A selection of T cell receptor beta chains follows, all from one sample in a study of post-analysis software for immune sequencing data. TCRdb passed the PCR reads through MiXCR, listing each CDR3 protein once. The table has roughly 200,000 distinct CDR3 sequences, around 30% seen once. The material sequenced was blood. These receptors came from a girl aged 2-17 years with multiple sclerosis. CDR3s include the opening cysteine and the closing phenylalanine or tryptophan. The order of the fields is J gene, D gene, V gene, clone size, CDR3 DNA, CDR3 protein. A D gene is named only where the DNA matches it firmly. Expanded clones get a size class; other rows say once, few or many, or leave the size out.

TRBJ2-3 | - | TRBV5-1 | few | TGCGCCAGCAGCTCCGGACGGAGTAATGAAAAACTGTATTTT | CASSSGRSNEKLYF
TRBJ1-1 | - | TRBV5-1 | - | TGCGCCAGCAGCCTCGACAGTCCCATGAACACTGAAGTTTTCTTT | CASSLDSPMNTEVFF
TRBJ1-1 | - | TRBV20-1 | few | TGCAGTGCTATGGCCGGGAAGAACACTGAAGCTTTCTTT | CSAMAGKNTEAFF
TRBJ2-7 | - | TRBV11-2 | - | TGTGCCAGCAGCTTAGTGGTCGGGACCTACGAGCAGTACTTC | CASSLVVGTYEQYF
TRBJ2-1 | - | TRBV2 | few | TGTGCCAGGGAGCTACCAACTTTCTACAATGAGCAGTTCTTC | CARELPTFYNEQFF
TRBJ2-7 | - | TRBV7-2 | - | TGTGCCAGCAGCTTAAACAGCCCGAAGTCCTACAATGAGCAGTACTTC | CASSLNSPKSYNEQYF
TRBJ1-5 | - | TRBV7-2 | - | TGTGCCAGCAGCTTAGTTCAGGGAGACAATCAGCCCCAGCATTTT | CASSLVQGDNQPQHF
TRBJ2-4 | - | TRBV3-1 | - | TGTGCCAGCAGTTCATCCGACAGGGCGGGGGGCATTCAGTACTTC | CASSSSDRAGGIQYF
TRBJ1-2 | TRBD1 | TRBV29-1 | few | TGCAGCGTTGTGTTTGGGGGACAGGGTGCCGGCTACACCTTC | CSVVFGGQGAGYTF
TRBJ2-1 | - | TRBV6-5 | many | TGTGCCAGCAGCCCACTTTATTCAGGTTACAATGAGCAGTTCTTC | CASSPLYSGYNEQFF
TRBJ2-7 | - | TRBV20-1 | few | TGCAGTGCTAGGACTAGATCCTACGAGCAGTACTTC | CSARTRSYEQYF
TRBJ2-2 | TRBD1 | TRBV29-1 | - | TGCAGCGCTCGGGGAAAGGCGGGACAGGGGATCGCCGGGGAGCTGTTTTTT | CSARGKAGQGIAGELFF
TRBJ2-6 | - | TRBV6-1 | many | TGTGCCAGCAGAAGACAGAGCTCTGGGGCCAACGTCCTGACTTTC | CASRRQSSGANVLTF
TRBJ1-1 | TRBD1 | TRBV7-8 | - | TGTGCCAGCAGCCCACAGGGGCTTTTAAACACTGAAGCTTTCTTT | CASSPQGLLNTEAFF
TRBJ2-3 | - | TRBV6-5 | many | TGTGCCAGCAGTTACTCGCTCCTCGGGTCAGATACGCAGTATTTT | CASSYSLLGSDTQYF
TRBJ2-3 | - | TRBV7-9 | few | TGTGCCAGCAGCGGGATCACCGGTGGGGCGGATACGCAGTATTTT | CASSGITGGADTQYF
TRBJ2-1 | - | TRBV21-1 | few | TGTGCCAGCAGCAAAAGCGGAGGACCTCGACTGGAGAGCTCCTACAATGAGCAGTTCTTC | CASSKSGGPRLESSYNEQFF
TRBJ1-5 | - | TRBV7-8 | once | TGTGCCAGCAGCTCGGGACTCAATCAGCCCCAGCATTTT | CASSSGLNQPQHF
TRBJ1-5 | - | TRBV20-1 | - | TGCAGTGCTAGCGACAGTTATAGCAATCAGCCCCAGCATTTT | CSASDSYSNQPQHF
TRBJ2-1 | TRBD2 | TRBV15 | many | TGTGCCACCAGCCCCACTGGACTAGATGAGCAGTTCTTC | CATSPTGLDEQFF
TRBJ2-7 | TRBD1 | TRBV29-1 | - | TGCAGCATGACAGGGTCTCACTACGAGCAGTACTTC | CSMTGSHYEQYF
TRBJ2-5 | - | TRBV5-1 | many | TGCGCCAGCAGCTTGCGAGGTGGGCGGGAAGAGACCCAGTACTTC | CASSLRGGREETQYF
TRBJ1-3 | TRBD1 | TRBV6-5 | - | TGTGCCAGCAGTTATTCCGACAGGGTTTCAGGAAACACCATATATTTT | CASSYSDRVSGNTIYF
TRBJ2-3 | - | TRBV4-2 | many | TGTGCCAGCAGCCAAGACAGCTCGGCAGATACGCAGTATTTT | CASSQDSSADTQYF
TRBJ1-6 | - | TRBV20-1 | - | TGCAGTGCTAGAGAACCGGGACGGTCAAATTCACCCCTCCACTTT | CSAREPGRSNSPLHF
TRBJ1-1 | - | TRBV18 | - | TGTGCCAGCTCACCACCGTCGGCAGATTGGAACACTGAAGCTTTCTTT | CASSPPSADWNTEAFF
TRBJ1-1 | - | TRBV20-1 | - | TGCAGTCCCCCCGGCGACACTGAAGCTTTCTTT | CSPPGDTEAFF
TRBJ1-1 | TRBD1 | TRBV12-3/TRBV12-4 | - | TGTGCCAGCAGTTCTAATCGACAGGGGGTTGGCACTGAAGCTTTCTTT | CASSSNRQGVGTEAFF
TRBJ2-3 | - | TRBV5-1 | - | TGCGCCAGCAGCCCAGGGACCGCAGATACGCAGTATTTT | CASSPGTADTQYF
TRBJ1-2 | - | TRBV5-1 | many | TGCGCCAGCAGCTCGAGTGGGGAGTCGGGCTACACCTTC | CASSSSGESGYTF
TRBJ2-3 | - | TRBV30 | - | TGTGCCTGGAGTGTACAAAACCCTACGCAGTATTTT | CAWSVQNPTQYF
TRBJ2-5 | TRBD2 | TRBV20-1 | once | TGCAGTGCTAACCCAGGGACTAGCGTTGGAGAGACCCAGTACTTC | CSANPGTSVGETQYF
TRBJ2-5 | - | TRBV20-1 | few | TGCAGTGCAGCGGGCAGGGGGTCAGAGACCCAGTACTTC | CSAAGRGSETQYF
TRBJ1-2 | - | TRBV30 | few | TGTGCCTGTTCGAGAAAAGGGGACGGGCGTGGCTACACCTTC | CACSRKGDGRGYTF
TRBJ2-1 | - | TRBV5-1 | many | TGCGCCAGCAGCTTGGAAGGAGGGCTGGGCAATGAGCAGTTCTTC | CASSLEGGLGNEQFF
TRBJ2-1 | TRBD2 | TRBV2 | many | TGTGCCAGCAGTGAAGAGGGCGGGAGATCCTACAATGAGCAGTTCTTC | CASSEEGGRSYNEQFF
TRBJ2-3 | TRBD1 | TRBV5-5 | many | TGTGCCAGCAGCTCCCCGACAGGGGGCAGGGATACGCAGTATTTT | CASSSPTGGRDTQYF
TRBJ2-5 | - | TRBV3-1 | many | TGTGCCAGCAGGGCCTCTTTGGGGACCCAGTACTTC | CASRASLGTQYF
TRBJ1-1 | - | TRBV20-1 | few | TGCAGGGTTCGGGGACATCTGAACACTGAAGCTTTCTTT | CRVRGHLNTEAFF
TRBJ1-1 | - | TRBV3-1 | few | TGTGCCAGCAGCCAAGGCCGGTCCATGAACACTGAAGCTTTCTTT | CASSQGRSMNTEAFF
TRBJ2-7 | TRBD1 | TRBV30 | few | TGTGCCTGGAGTATCAAGGGGGCGGACGAGCAGTACTTC | CAWSIKGADEQYF
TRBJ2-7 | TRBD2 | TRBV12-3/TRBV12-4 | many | TGTGCCAGCAGTCCCGGGACTAGCGGGAGGACCAGCTCCTACGAGCAGTACTTC | CASSPGTSGRTSSYEQYF
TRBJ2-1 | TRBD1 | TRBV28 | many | TGCGCCAGCAGCCTACAGGGGGATGAGCAGTTCTTC | CASSLQGDEQFF
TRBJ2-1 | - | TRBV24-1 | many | TGTGCCACCAGTGAGCAGGGGCTCTACAATGAGCAGTTCTTC | CATSEQGLYNEQFF
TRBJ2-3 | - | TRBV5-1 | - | TGCGCCAGCGGCTTGGCCGCTAGCACAGATACGCAGTATTTT | CASGLAASTDTQYF
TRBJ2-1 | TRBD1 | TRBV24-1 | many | TGTGCCACCAGTGATCCTCGCCCGGGACAGGGGTTTTACAATGAGCAGTTCTTC | CATSDPRPGQGFYNEQFF
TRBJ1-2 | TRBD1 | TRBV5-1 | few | TGCGCCAGCAGCGCCCGACAGGGGGCGGGCTATGGCTACACCTTC | CASSARQGAGYGYTF
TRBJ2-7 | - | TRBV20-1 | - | TGCAGTGCTACCTGGACAGTGCCCTACGAGCAGTACTTC | CSATWTVPYEQYF
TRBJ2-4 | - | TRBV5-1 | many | TGCGCCAGCGCGGGCCCTGCTGCGAACATTCAGTACTTC | CASAGPAANIQYF
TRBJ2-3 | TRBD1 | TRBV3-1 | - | TGTGTCAGCAGCCACCGACAGGGGGGAGATACGCAGTATTTT | CVSSHRQGGDTQYF
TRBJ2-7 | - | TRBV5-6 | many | TGTGCCAGCAGCGTCTCTACCGGGTACGGCCTCTACGAGCAGTACTTC | CASSVSTGYGLYEQYF
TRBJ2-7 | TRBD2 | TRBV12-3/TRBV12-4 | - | TGTGCCAGCAGTTTTGGCCTAGCGGGAGGGCCGCACGAGCAGTACTTC | CASSFGLAGGPHEQYF
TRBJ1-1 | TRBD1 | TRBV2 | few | TGTGCCAGCAGCGCGGCGCAGGGGGCCTATACTGAAGCTTTCTTT | CASSAAQGAYTEAFF
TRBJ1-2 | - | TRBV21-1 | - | TGTGCCAGCAGCAAAGGAAAAGCGACAGGGGGACGTTTGGGTGGCTACACCTTC | CASSKGKATGGRLGGYTF